Shown below are 10 T cell receptor beta chains from a single sample sequenced in a study of low-dose radiotherapy and immunotherapy resistance in tumors. Both TCRalpha and TCRbeta chains were reverse transcribed with V-gene-specific primers. TCRs underwent around 20 PCR cycles of amplification with a constant-region primer and V-primer adapter. TCRdb re-called the reads through MiXCR, storing one row per CDR3 protein. The repertoire holds about 7,300 distinct CDR3 sequences, with about 79% as singletons. These receptors originate from a human donor with advanced metastatic prostate, ovarian, gallbladder or colorectal cancer (not recorded which). This table probably holds off-target reads from a library built for another chain.

This clonotype appeared a single time. This chain uses TRBV11-2 with TRBJ2-1, with a tentative D call TRBD1 (5 bases). CDR3 length: 16 amino acids. Germline-derived CDR1 and CDR2 are SGHAT and FQNNGV. V was trimmed by 3 bases and J by 0 bases, leaving 12 bases between them. CDR3 nucleotide sequence: TGTGCCAGCAGCTTGGGTCACAGGAGCTCCTACAATGAGCAGTTCTTC. Protein sequence: CASSLGHRSSYNEQFF.

The rearrangement joins TRBV5-6 to TRBJ2-1; 9 bases map to TRBD2. The CDR3 runs 15 residues. Germline trimming cut 4 bases from V and 8 bases from J; bases unmatched to any gene: 10. The germline V gene has CDR1 SGHDT and CDR2 YYEEEE. The CDR3 DNA is TGTGCCAGCAGCCCCTATAGCGGGGGTGGGGATGAGCAGTTCTTC. It encodes CASSPYSGGGDEQFF.

The chain combines TRBV5-1 with TRBJ2-1, with 11 bases lining up with TRBD2. The CDR3 sequence is 16 residues long. V dropped 5 bases and J dropped 1; count of bases not matched to a gene: 5. Germline V CDR1 and CDR2: SGHRS, YFSETQ. In DNA, the CDR3 is TGCGCCAGCAGACCAACTAGCGGGGGTTCCTACAATGAGCAGTTCTTC. Protein sequence: CASRPTSGGSYNEQFF. Using reference TRBV5-1 and TRBJ2-1 for the parts outside the CDR3, the full variable domain is KAGVTQTPRYLIKTRGQQVTLSCSPISGHRSVSWYQQTPGQGLQFLFEYFSETQRNKGNFPGRFSGRQFSNSRSEMNVSTLELGDSALYLCASRPTSGGSYNEQFFGPGTRLTVL.

The CDR3 protein is CASSERGRFSTDTQYF. The CDR3 bases are TGTGCCAGCAGTGAACGGGGCCGGTTCAGCACAGATACGCAGTATTTT. The chain employs TRBV6-1 and TRBJ2-3; the D gene could be TRBD1 or TRBD2 (5 bases each). The CDR3 totals 16 residues. Germline V lookup: CDR1 MNHNS, CDR2 SASEGT. Trimming cost V 2 bases and J 0 bases, with 12 bases left between them.

J is TRBJ2-1 and V is TRBV20-1; TRBD1 is a possible D gene (5 bases). Looked up from germline, CDR1 is DFQATT and CDR2 is SNEGSKA (reference sequence). This CDR3 contains 14 residues. Trimming took off 6 bases at V and 6 bases at J, with 18 bases between the two ends. Here the CDR3 reads CSATTPQGSNEQFF. CDR3 DNA sequence: TGCAGTGCCACTACTCCTCAGGGTTCCAATGAGCAGTTCTTC.

The chain joins TRBV6-5 to TRBJ2-7; D is possibly TRBD1 (6 bases). Trimming removed 2 bases from V and 6 bases from J, with 11 bases in between. The CDR3 is made up of 13 amino acids. Germline values: CDR1 MNHEY, CDR2 SVGAGI. As DNA, the CDR3 is TGTGCCAGCAGTTACGATATCAGGGGCGAGCAGTACTTC. This translates into CASSYDIRGEQYF.

This rearrangement joins TRBV29-1 to TRBJ1-5, with a tentative D call TRBD1 (5 bases). The germline gives CDR1 SQVTM, CDR2 ANQGSEA. The CDR3 is made up of 13 amino acids. The V and J ends lost 4 bases and 1 base respectively, with 8 bases between them. The CDR3 loop reads CSVGGGSNQPQHF. The CDR3 DNA reads TGCAGCGTTGGGGGCGGAAGCAATCAGCCCCAGCATTTT.

CDR3 sequence reads: CASRGPGSFTEAFF. The CDR3 DNA follows: TGTGCCAGCAGGGGTCCGGGTAGTTTTACTGAAGCTTTCTTT. This chain joins TRBV12-3 or TRBV12-4 and TRBJ1-1, with D unclear. The length of the CDR3 is 14 residues. V was clipped by 6 bases and J by 5 bases, with 16 bases between them.

The CDR3 loop is CASSRILALKVGETQYF. CDR3 nucleotide sequence: TGCGCCAGCAGCCGAATACTAGCTTTGAAGGTGGGGGAGACCCAGTACTTC. The rearrangement links TRBV4-1 to TRBJ2-5; D is possibly TRBD2 (6 bases). The CDR3 is 17 residues long. CDR1 is MGHRA, CDR2 YSYEKL, per germline. Trimming shortened V by 4 bases and J by 5 bases, and 23 bases separated the two germline ends.

The chain uses TRBV20-1 and TRBJ1-5, with 7 bases matching TRBD1. The ends lost 4 bases at V and 4 bases at J; junction bases unmatched: 7. This CDR3 is built from 14 residues. Germline lookup yields CDR1 DFQATT and CDR2 SNEGSKA (reference sequence). The CDR3 region is CSATRGALNQPQHF. In DNA form, the CDR3 reads TGCAGTGCTACCAGGGGGGCATTAAATCAGCCCCAGCATTTT.